This T cell receptor beta chain was retrieved from a study of T cells after yellow fever vaccination. Study overall: Fractions low in cell number were prepared with SMART-Seq v4 Ultra Low Input. Findings and caveats of the study: At around 95% for CD4 and about 87% for CD8, most primary-vaccination clones showed up again after the booster. Abundant clonotypes from the bulk population could contaminate FACS-sorted repertoires.

By 5'RACE template switching, TCR cDNA was produced, with a universal primer site and UMIs added in the process. TCRdb re-called the 5' RACE reads through MiXCR, storing one row per CDR3 protein. The sample contains under 400,000 distinct CDR3 sequences, roughly an eighth of which appear only once. CDR3 size: 16 residues. Germline-derived CDR1 and CDR2 are SGHRS and YFSETQ. Trimming cost V 4 bases and J 5 bases; bases outside gene matches: 13. This clonotype was seen many times. As yet, its antigen is unknown. Sequencing was performed on CD4+ T cells sorted from PBMCs, taken 15 days after the yellow fever booster vaccination. The TCR comes from a man between 18 and 35 years old who received the YFV17D yellow fever vaccine. This chain uses TRBV5-1 with TRBJ2-5; 8 bases are a match to TRBD1. The CDR3 DNA is TGCGCCAGCAGCGGTATAAGGGACAGGCGGCGGGAGACCCAGTACTTC. Translating it yields CASSGIRDRRRETQYF.